This is a list of T cell receptor beta chains from one sample in a study of T cells after yellow fever vaccination. TCRdb processed the 5' RACE reads anew with MiXCR; each CDR3 protein has one entry. The sample contains 500,000 to 650,000 distinct CDR3 sequences, over 9% of which appear only once. This sample comprised PBMCs, obtained on the day of the yellow fever booster vaccination. The receptors were sampled from a young man who received the YFV17D yellow fever vaccine. CDR3s include the opening cysteine and the closing phenylalanine or tryptophan. The D gene is left open where the match is weak. Rows may omit the clone size; those that give it use once, few, many or a size class.

D	J	V	size	CDR3	DNA
NA	TRBJ2-7	TRBV7-2	NA	CASSLAEARSSYEQYF	TGTGCCAGCAGCTTAGCTGAAGCGCGGAGCTCCTACGAGCAGTACTTC
NA	TRBJ2-7	TRBV7-9	NA	CASSLDGDSYEQYF	TGTGCCAGCAGCTTGGACGGGGACTCCTACGAGCAGTACTTC
NA	TRBJ1-2	TRBV7-2	many	CASSRDLYGYTF	TGTGCCAGCAGCCGAGACCTATATGGCTACACCTTC
TRBD1	TRBJ1-3	TRBV6-1	few	CASTVTGSGNTIYF	TGTGCCAGCACTGTGACAGGGAGTGGAAACACCATATATTTT
TRBD1	TRBJ1-1	TRBV28	many	CASSPPGTANTEAFF	TGTGCCAGCAGTCCCCCCGGGACAGCGAACACTGAAGCTTTCTTT
NA	TRBJ1-2	TRBV7-2	many	CASSLAEGYGYTF	TGTGCCAGCAGCTTAGCAGAGGGCTATGGCTACACCTTC
NA	TRBJ2-2	TRBV7-2	once	CASSLVVRVPGELFF	TGTGCCAGCAGCTTAGTCGTTAGGGTCCCCGGGGAGCTGTTTTTT
NA	TRBJ2-7	TRBV12-3/TRBV12-4	NA	CASSPPEGSEQYF	TGTGCCAGCAGTCCCCCCGAGGGAAGCGAGCAGTACTTC
TRBD2	TRBJ2-7	TRBV7-2	few	CASSFGGSLHYEQYF	TGTGCCAGCAGCTTCGGCGGGAGTTTACACTACGAGCAGTACTTC
NA	TRBJ2-7	TRBV4-3	many	CASSHGTYSDEQYF	TGCGCCAGCAGCCATGGGACATATTCAGACGAGCAGTACTTC
TRBD2	TRBJ2-3	TRBV11-2	NA	CASSVTPGTSGTDTQYF	TGTGCCAGCAGCGTCACGCCCGGGACTAGCGGCACAGATACGCAGTATTTT
TRBD2	TRBJ2-1	TRBV11-1	few	CASSPLLSGRSMKVEQFF	TGTGCCAGCAGCCCGCTCTTGAGCGGGAGGTCGATGAAGGTTGAGCAGTTCTTC
NA	TRBJ2-7	TRBV3-1	few	CASSSESLQGKGEQYF	TGTGCCAGCAGCTCAGAGAGCCTGCAGGGCAAAGGCGAGCAGTACTTC
NA	TRBJ2-3	TRBV28	NA	CASSFSTSTDTQYF	TGTGCCAGCAGTTTTTCCACTAGCACAGATACGCAGTATTTT
NA	TRBJ2-1	TRBV9	NA	CASSVAGIYNEQFF	TGTGCCAGCAGCGTAGCCGGGATCTACAATGAGCAGTTCTTC
NA	TRBJ2-5	TRBV5-4	NA	CASSLMGSTSETQYF	TGTGCCAGCAGCCTGATGGGGTCGACGTCAGAGACCCAGTACTTC
TRBD2	TRBJ2-7	TRBV20-1	few	CSAAPSGIREQYF	TGCAGTGCCGCCCCTAGCGGGATCCGCGAGCAGTACTTC
TRBD2	TRBJ2-3	TRBV9	NA	CASSVGAGGGTDTQYF	TGTGCCAGCAGCGTAGGAGCGGGAGGTGGCACAGATACGCAGTATTTT
TRBD2	TRBJ2-1	TRBV18	NA	CASSLYGAGARNEQFF	TGTGCCAGCTCACTGTACGGAGCGGGAGCAAGGAATGAGCAGTTCTTC
NA	TRBJ2-7	TRBV3-1	few	CASSQDLSYEQYF	TGTGCCAGCAGCCAAGATTTGTCCTACGAGCAGTACTTC
NA	TRBJ2-5	TRBV3-1	few	CASSQGGSAPTF	TGTGCCAGCAGCCAAGGGGGGTCTGCCCCAACCTTC
TRBD2	TRBJ2-7	TRBV5-4	NA	CASSLTSGVAHEQYF	TGTGCCAGCAGCTTGACTAGCGGAGTGGCTCACGAGCAGTACTTC
NA	TRBJ2-2	TRBV29-1	many	CSGDSNTGELFF	TGCAGCGGGGACTCGAACACCGGGGAGCTGTTTTTT
NA	TRBJ2-6	TRBV5-1	many	CASSAGTVVLSGANVLTF	TGCGCCAGCAGCGCGGGGACAGTAGTCCTCTCTGGGGCCAACGTCCTGACTTTC
NA	TRBJ2-7	TRBV7-9	NA	CASSSDPNHEQYF	TGTGCCAGCAGCTCCGACCCAAACCACGAGCAGTACTTC
TRBD1	TRBJ2-5	TRBV6-2/TRBV6-3	NA	CATSGTGVRETQYF	TGTGCCACCTCCGGGACAGGGGTCAGAGAGACCCAGTACTTC
NA	TRBJ2-1	TRBV20-1	few	CSARFPDYNEQFF	TGCAGTGCTAGGTTCCCAGACTACAATGAGCAGTTCTTC
NA	TRBJ2-5	TRBV29-1	many	CSVEADQETQYF	TGCAGCGTTGAGGCAGACCAAGAGACCCAGTACTTC
NA	TRBJ2-4	TRBV20-1	few	CSARAHGEIVKNIQYF	TGCAGTGCTAGAGCTCACGGCGAAATAGTCAAAAACATTCAGTACTTC
NA	TRBJ2-1	TRBV9	NA	CASSPLPNSYNEQFF	TGTGCCAGCAGCCCACTCCCCAACTCCTACAATGAGCAGTTCTTC
NA	TRBJ2-1	TRBV7-3	NA	CASSAVSGRTHNEQFF	TGTGCCAGCAGCGCGGTTAGCGGCAGAACCCACAATGAGCAGTTCTTC
NA	TRBJ2-2	TRBV4-3	few	CASSHRLEYNTGELFF	TGCGCCAGCAGCCATAGACTAGAGTATAACACCGGGGAGCTGTTTTTT
TRBD1	TRBJ2-7	TRBV5-4	few	CASSWTGEQYF	TGTGCCAGCAGCTGGACAGGCGAGCAGTACTTC
NA	TRBJ2-3	TRBV6-1	many	CASSGGVSTDTQYF	TGTGCCAGCAGTGGAGGGGTTAGCACAGATACGCAGTATTTT
TRBD1	TRBJ2-7	TRBV5-1	NA	CASSLEGADRGVYEQYF	TGCGCCAGCAGCTTGGAAGGGGCGGACAGGGGTGTGTACGAGCAGTACTTC
NA	TRBJ1-5	TRBV27	few	CASIAQSRVNQPQHF	TGTGCCAGCATAGCCCAATCGAGGGTCAATCAGCCCCAGCATTTT
TRBD1	TRBJ2-1	TRBV11-2	NA	CASSPRAPDRGSYNEQFF	TGTGCCAGCAGCCCCCGCGCCCCAGACAGGGGGTCGTACAATGAGCAGTTCTTC
NA	TRBJ1-4	TRBV11-2	few	CASSLVFTGREKLFF	TGTGCCAGCAGCTTAGTATTTACAGGGCGTGAAAAACTGTTTTTT
TRBD2	TRBJ2-5	TRBV11-2	NA	CASKRLAGGGRTEGETQYF	TGTGCCAGCAAGCGGCTAGCGGGAGGTGGGCGAACAGAAGGAGAGACCCAGTACTTC